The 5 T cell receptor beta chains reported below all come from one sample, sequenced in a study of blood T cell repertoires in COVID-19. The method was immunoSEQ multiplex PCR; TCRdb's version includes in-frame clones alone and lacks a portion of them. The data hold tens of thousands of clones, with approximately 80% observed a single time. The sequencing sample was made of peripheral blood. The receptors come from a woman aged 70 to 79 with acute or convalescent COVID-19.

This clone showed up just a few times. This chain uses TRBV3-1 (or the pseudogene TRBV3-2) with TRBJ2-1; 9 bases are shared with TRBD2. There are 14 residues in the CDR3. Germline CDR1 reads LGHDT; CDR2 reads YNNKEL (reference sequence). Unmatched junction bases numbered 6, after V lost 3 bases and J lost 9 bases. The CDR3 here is CASSHIAGDVEQFF. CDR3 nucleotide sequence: TGTGCCAGCAGCCACATAGCGGGGGACGTTGAGCAGTTCTTC.

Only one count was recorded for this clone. DNA for the CDR3: TGTGCCAGCAGCACCGGGACTAGTAGAGAGACCCAGTACTTC. This codes for CASSTGTSRETQYF. The rearrangement uses TRBV7-2 and TRBJ2-5; TRBD2 matches at 8 bases. The CDR3 contains 14 residues. CDR1 and CDR2 (germline): SGHTA, FQGNSA. The V and J ends lost 5 bases and 4 bases, in that order; junction bases with no gene match: 6.

CDR3 in amino acids: CASSQFRDTQYF. The CDR3 coding sequence is TGCGCCAGCAGCCAATTTCGAGATACGCAGTATTTT. This chain connects TRBV4-1 to TRBJ2-3; D remains unclear. Germline V CDR1 and CDR2: MGHRA, YSYEKL. Trimming removed 2 bases at V and 5 bases at J, with 5 bases between. This CDR3 comprises 12 residues.

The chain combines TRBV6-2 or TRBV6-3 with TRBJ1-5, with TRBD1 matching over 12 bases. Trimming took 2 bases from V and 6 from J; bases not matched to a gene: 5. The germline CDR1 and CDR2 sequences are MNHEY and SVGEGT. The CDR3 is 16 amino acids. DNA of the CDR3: TGTGCCAGCAGTTACGGCGGGACAGGGGGCGGTCAGCCCCAGCATTTT. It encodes CASSYGGTGGGQPQHF.

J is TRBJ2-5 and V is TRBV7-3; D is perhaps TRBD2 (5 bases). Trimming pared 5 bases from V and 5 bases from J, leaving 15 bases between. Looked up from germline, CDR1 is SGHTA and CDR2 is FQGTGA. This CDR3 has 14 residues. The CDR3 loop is CASSRSGKLETQYF. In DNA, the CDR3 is TGTGCCAGCAGCCGATCCGGGAAACTGGAGACCCAGTACTTC. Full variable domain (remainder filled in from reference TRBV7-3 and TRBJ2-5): GAGVSQTPSNKVTEKGKYVELRCDPISGHTALYWYRQSLGQGPEFLIYFQGTGAADDSGLPNDRFFAVRPEGSVSTLKIQRTERGDSAVYLCASSRSGKLETQYFGPGTRLLVL.